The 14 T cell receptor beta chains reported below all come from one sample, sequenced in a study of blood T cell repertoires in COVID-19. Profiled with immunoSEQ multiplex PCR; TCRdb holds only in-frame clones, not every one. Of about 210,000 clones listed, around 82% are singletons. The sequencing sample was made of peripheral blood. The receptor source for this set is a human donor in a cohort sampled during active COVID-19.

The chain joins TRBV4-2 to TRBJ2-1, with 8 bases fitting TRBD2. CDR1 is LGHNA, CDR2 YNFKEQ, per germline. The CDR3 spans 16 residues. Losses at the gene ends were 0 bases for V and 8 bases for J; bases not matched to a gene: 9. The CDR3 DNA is TGTGCCAGCAGCCAAGATGAGGCGGGGGGAGGCGATGAGCAGTTCTTC. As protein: CASSQDEAGGGDEQFF.

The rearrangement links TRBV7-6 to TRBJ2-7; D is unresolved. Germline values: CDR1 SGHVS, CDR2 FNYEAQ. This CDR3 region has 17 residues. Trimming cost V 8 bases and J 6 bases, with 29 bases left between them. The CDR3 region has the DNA TGTGCCAGCGCACCACTCCGGGTTTTGGTAGTGATGAGCGAGCAGTACTTC. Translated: CASAPLRVLVVMSEQYF.

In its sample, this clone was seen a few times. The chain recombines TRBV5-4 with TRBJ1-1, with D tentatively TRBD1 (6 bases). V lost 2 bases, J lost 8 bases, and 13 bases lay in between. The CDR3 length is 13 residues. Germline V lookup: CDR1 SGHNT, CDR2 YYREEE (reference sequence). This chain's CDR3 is CASSLGQDREAFF. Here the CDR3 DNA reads TGTGCCAGCAGCTTAGGTCAAGACAGGGAAGCTTTCTTT.

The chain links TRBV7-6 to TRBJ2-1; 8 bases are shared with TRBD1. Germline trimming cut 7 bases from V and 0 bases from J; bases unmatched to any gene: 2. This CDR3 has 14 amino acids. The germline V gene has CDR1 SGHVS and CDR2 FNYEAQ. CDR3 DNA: TGTGCCAGCAAAACAGGGGGCTCCTACAATGAGCAGTTCTTC. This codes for CASKTGGSYNEQFF.

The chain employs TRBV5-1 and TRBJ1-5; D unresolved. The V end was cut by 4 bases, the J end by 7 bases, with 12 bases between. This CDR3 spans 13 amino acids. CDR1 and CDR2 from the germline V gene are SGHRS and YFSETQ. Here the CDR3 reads CASSPALGQPQHF. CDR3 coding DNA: TGCGCCAGCAGCCCCGCACTAGGGCAGCCCCAGCATTTT.

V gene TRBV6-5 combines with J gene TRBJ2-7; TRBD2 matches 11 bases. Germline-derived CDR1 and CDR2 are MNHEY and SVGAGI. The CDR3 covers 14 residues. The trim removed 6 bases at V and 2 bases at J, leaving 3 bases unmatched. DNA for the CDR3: TGTGCCAGCAGAACTAGCGGGAGAGCCTACGAGCAGTACTTC. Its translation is CASRTSGRAYEQYF.

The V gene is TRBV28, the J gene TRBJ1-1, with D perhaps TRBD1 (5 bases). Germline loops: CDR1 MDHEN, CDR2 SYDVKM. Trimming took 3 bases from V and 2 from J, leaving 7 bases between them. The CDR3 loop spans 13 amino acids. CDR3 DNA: TGTGCCAGCAGTTTTGGGGCTAACACTGAAGCTTTCTTT. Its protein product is CASSFGANTEAFF.

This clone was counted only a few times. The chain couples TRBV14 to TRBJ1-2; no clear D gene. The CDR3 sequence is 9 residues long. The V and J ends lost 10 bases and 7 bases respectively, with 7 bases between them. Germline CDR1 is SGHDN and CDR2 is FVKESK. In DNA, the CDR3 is TGTGCCACCCCGAGTGGCTACACCTTC. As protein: CATPSGYTF.

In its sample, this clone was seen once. Here the CDR3 DNA reads TGTGCCATCAGTCCGGACAGGACCCAAGAGACCCAGTACTTC. It yields the protein CAISPDRTQETQYF. The V and J genes are TRBV10-3 and TRBJ2-5; 7 bases are a match to TRBD1. CDR1 and CDR2 from the germline V gene are ENHRY and SYGVKD. CDR3 length equals 14 residues. V lost 5 bases, J lost 1 base, and 4 bases stayed unmatched.

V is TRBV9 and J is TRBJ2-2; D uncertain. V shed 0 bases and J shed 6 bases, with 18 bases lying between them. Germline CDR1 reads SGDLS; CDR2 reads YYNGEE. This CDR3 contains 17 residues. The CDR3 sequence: CASSVAYGASGAGELFF. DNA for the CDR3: TGTGCCAGCAGCGTAGCTTATGGAGCGAGTGGCGCCGGGGAGCTGTTTTTT. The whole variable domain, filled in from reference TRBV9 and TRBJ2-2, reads DSGVTQTPKHLITATGQRVTLRCSPRSGDLSVYWYQQSLDQGLQFLIQYYNGEERAKGNILERFSAQQFPDLHSELNLSSLELGDSALYFCASSVAYGASGAGELFFGEGSRLTVL.

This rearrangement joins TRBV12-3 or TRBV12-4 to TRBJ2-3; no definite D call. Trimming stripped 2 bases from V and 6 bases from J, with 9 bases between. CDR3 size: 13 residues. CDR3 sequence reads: CASSLSSSDTQYF. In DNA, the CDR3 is TGTGCCAGCAGTTTATCGTCCTCGGATACGCAGTATTTT.

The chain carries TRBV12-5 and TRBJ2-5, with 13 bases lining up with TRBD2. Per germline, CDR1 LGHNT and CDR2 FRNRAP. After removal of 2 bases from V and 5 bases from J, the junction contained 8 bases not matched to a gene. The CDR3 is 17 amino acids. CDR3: CASGLSRTSGGRETQYF. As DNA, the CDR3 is TGTGCTAGTGGTTTGTCTAGGACTAGCGGGGGACGGGAGACCCAGTACTTC. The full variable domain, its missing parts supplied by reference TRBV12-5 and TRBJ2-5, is DARVTQTPRHKVTEMGQEVTMRCQPILGHNTVFWYRQTMMQGLELLAYFRNRAPLDDSGMPKDRFSAEMPDATLATLKIQPSEPRDSAVYFCASGLSRTSGGRETQYFGPGTRLLVL.

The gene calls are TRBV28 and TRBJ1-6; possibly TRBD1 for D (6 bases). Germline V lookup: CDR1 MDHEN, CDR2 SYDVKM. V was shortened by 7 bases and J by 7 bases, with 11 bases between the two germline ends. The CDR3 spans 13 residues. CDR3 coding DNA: TGTGCCAGCAAGGGGGTAGGGAATTCACCCCTCCACTTT. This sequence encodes CASKGVGNSPLHF.

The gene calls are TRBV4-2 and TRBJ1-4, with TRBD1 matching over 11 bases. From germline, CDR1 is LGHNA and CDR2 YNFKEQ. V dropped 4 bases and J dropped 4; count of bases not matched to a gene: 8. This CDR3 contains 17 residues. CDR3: CASSPPGQGGVNEKLFF. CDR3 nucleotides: TGTGCCAGCAGCCCTCCGGGACAGGGGGGAGTTAATGAAAAACTGTTTTTT.